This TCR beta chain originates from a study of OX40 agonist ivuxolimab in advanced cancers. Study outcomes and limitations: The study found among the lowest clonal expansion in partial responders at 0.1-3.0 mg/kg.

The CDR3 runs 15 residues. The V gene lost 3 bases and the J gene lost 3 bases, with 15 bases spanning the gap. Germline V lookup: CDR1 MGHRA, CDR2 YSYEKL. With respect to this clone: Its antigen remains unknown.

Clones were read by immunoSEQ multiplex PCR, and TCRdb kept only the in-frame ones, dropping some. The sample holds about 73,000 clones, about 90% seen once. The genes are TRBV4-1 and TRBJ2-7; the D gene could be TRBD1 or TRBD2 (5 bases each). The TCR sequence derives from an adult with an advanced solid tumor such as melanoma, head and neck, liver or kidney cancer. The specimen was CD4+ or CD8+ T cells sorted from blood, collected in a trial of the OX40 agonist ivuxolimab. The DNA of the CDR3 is TGCGCCAGCAGCCACGGGGCGGGCGCTTACTACGAGCAGTACTTC. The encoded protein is CASSHGAGAYYEQYF.